The next 31 T cell receptor beta chains were all read from a single sample in a study of long-term antiretroviral therapy in people with HIV (dated 2022 in TCRdb). The immunoSEQ hsTCRB v3.0 assay was used at survey level resolution to sequence the TRB variable region. TCRdb carries this immuneACCESS record with in-frame sequences only. Its versions omit some clonotypes, under half of them owing to an unresolved V gene in the studies checked, with the rest unexplained. Within this sample are 16,000 or so clones, with approximately 95% of them counted one time only. The biggest ten clones account for 1.1% to 1.5% of the sample. Sequenced here: unsorted PBMCs, sampled less than 12 years after starting antiretroviral therapy. These receptor sequences come from a man in his thirties or forties with HIV.

The chain is built from TRBV15 and TRBJ2-4; TRBD1 matches 8 bases. V lost 7 bases, J lost 6 bases, and 14 bases stayed unmatched. CDR1 is LNHNV and CDR2 is YYDKDF in the germline V gene (reference sequence). The CDR3 is 16 residues long. This CDR3 is CATMDREDGIGNIQYF. The CDR3 DNA sequence: TGTGCCACCATGGACAGGGAGGATGGAATAGGAAACATTCAGTACTTC.

The chain combines TRBV28 with TRBJ1-2; D gene ambiguous. CDR3 length equals 19 residues. Germline V gives CDR1 MDHEN, CDR2 SYDVKM. Trimming took 2 bases from V and 4 from J, leaving 26 bases between them. The CDR3 protein is CASSLTLRTRNLTSYGYTF. CDR3 DNA: TGTGCCAGCAGTTTAACCCTTCGGACGCGGAACTTAACGTCCTATGGCTACACCTTC.

This clone was seen just once. Within the sample, other DNA sequences also encode this same CDR3. The CDR3, as DNA: TGTGCCAGCAGCTTGCAAGGGCATAATTCACCCCTCCACTTT. It is translated as CASSLQGHNSPLHF. This chain joins TRBV5-4 and TRBJ1-6, with no clear D. Trimming pared 1 base from V and 5 bases from J, leaving 7 bases between. The CDR3 has 14 residues. From germline, CDR1 is SGHNT and CDR2 YYREEE (reference sequence).

The chain has TRBV7-9 and TRBJ1-4, with D perhaps TRBD1 (5 bases). Between the trimmed V and J ends, which lost 5 bases and 11 bases, there was a span of 12 bases. The CDR3 has 12 residues. Germline CDR1 is SEHNR and CDR2 is FQNEAQ (reference sequence). This CDR3 is CASSTVWDKLFF. DNA for the CDR3: TGTGCCAGCAGCACCGTGTGGGACAAACTGTTTTTT.

The V and J genes are TRBV7-8 and TRBJ2-2; D not resolved. The CDR3 length is 12 residues. Germline loops: CDR1 SGHVS, CDR2 FQNEAQ. Trimming removed 3 bases at V and 6 bases at J, with 5 bases between. The CDR3, as DNA: TGTGCCAGCAGCTTGGGCCCCGGGGAGCTGTTTTTT. This gives the protein CASSLGPGELFF.

V gene TRBV15 combines with J gene TRBJ1-4; 7 nucleotides align to TRBD1. There are 13 residues in the CDR3. With 3 bases clipped from V and 8 bases from J, the junction kept 3 bases outside the gene matches. Germline values: CDR1 LNHNV, CDR2 YYDKDF (reference sequence). For the CDR3, the DNA is TGTGCCACCAGCAGGGGACAGTCGGAAAAACTGTTTTTT. This sequence encodes CATSRGQSEKLFF.

The chain is built from TRBV19 and TRBJ1-2; D uncertain. Trimming cost V 3 bases and J 1 base, with 18 bases left between them. This CDR3 is built from 17 residues. Germline CDR1 is LNHDA and CDR2 is SQIVND (reference sequence). The CDR3 DNA follows: TGTGCCAGTAGTATGGACGGTAACCCAATGATTAACTATGGCTACACCTTC. As protein: CASSMDGNPMINYGYTF.

The chain recombines TRBV7-2 with TRBJ2-5; D unresolved. The germline gives CDR1 SGHTA, CDR2 FQGNSA. The CDR3 totals 12 residues. Trimming left V 0 bases short and J 5 bases short, with 4 bases between. The CDR3 DNA follows: TGTGCCAGCAGCTTAGCTCGGGAGACCCAGTACTTC. Residues: CASSLARETQYF.

The count of this clone is one. The chain combines TRBV2 with TRBJ2-7; D assignment may be TRBD1 or TRBD2 (6 bases each). The CDR3 extends over 15 amino acids. The germline V gene has CDR1 SNHLY and CDR2 FYNNEI. V was cut by 6 bases and J by 4 bases, with 19 bases left in between. The DNA of the CDR3 is TGTGCCAGCAGCGATGGAAGGGGGGTACAATACGAGCAGTACGTC. It is translated as CASSDGRGVQYEQYV.

The chain uses TRBV19 and TRBJ2-4; D is possibly TRBD2 (6 bases). Germline CDR1 is LNHDA and CDR2 is SQIVND (reference sequence). The CDR3 is 15 residues long. The ends were cut back, 6 bases at V and 1 base at J, with 13 bases in the middle. The CDR3 is CASRDGRGAKNIQYF. Written as DNA, the CDR3 is TGTGCCAGTAGGGACGGACGGGGGGCCAAAAACATTCAGTACTTC.

The genes are TRBV5-6 and TRBJ1-5, with D possibly TRBD1 on 6 matching bases. The CDR3 has 16 residues. Trimming took off 0 bases at V and 6 bases at J, with 16 bases between the two ends. Germline-derived CDR1 and CDR2 are SGHDT and YYEEEE. The CDR3, as DNA: TGTGCCAGCAGCTTGGGCATAGACAGGCGTACTCAGCCCCAGCATTTT. It encodes CASSLGIDRRTQPQHF.

The chain joins TRBV9 to TRBJ1-1; 8 nucleotides align to TRBD1. Trimming took 4 bases from V and 1 from J; bases not matched to a gene: 3. Germline V gives CDR1 SGDLS, CDR2 YYNGEE. The CDR3 sequence is 14 residues long. DNA for the CDR3: TGTGCCAGCAGCCACAGGGGGGAGAACACTGAAGCTTTCTTT. As protein: CASSHRGENTEAFF.

The CDR3 sequence is CASSLHPREQYV. In DNA form, the CDR3 reads TGTGCCAGCAGCCTCCACCCCCGGGAGCAGTACGTC. V gene TRBV11-2 combines with J gene TRBJ2-7; D is uncertain. The CDR3 is 12 amino acids. Per germline, CDR1 SGHAT and CDR2 FQNNGV. V was trimmed by 5 bases and J by 7 bases, leaving 12 bases between them.

A few counts support this clone. CDR3: CASSPGGQLRFVQYF. CDR3 in DNA: TGTGCCAGCTCACCGGGGGGACAGCTAAGATTCGTCCAGTACTTC. V is TRBV18 and J is TRBJ2-5; D may be TRBD1 (7 bases). Germline V gene data show CDR1 as KGHSH and CDR2 as LQKENI. Deletions cut 3 bases from V and 10 bases from J, with 21 bases between. There are 15 residues in the CDR3.

The J gene is TRBJ2-7, the V gene TRBV5-1; 8 bases agree with TRBD2. Per germline, CDR1 SGHRS and CDR2 YFSETQ. The length of the CDR3 is 16 residues. The V gene end was trimmed by 0 bases and the J gene end by 6 bases; junction bases not matched to a gene: 11. The CDR3 coding sequence is TGCGCCAGCAGCTTGGCCGGACTAGCTGCATCTGGCGAGCAGTACTTC. It is translated as CASSLAGLAASGEQYF.

The chain uses TRBV9 and TRBJ2-5; D is uncertain. V lost 0 bases and J 4 bases, leaving 19 bases between the germline ends. This CDR3 has 17 residues. CDR1 is SGDLS, CDR2 YYNGEE, per germline. The CDR3 region is CASSVAQNLLRAETQYF. Here the CDR3 DNA reads TGTGCCAGCAGCGTAGCTCAAAACCTACTCCGGGCAGAGACCCAGTACTTC.

V and J are TRBV6-5 and TRBJ2-7; D gene uncertain. Germline values: CDR1 MNHEY, CDR2 SVGAGI. The CDR3 spans 13 residues. Deletions cut 8 bases from V and 3 bases from J, with 14 bases between. CDR3 amino acids: CASSKGPNYEQYV. Written as DNA, the CDR3 is TGTGCCAGCTCAAAGGGCCCGAACTACGAGCAGTACGTC.

This chain uses TRBV18 with TRBJ2-2; 11 bases line up with TRBD1. The CDR3 consists of 17 residues. Germline values: CDR1 KGHSH, CDR2 LQKENI. Unmatched junction bases numbered 8, after V lost 2 bases and J lost 6 bases. The CDR3: CASSPIGQGAVAGELFF. CDR3 coding DNA: TGTGCCAGCTCACCAATCGGACAGGGGGCCGTCGCCGGGGAGCTGTTTTTT.

This sequence joins TRBV7-9 and TRBJ1-2; no definite D call. Trimming cost V 3 bases and J 0 bases, with 8 bases left between them. Germline V gene lookup returns CDR1 SEHNR and CDR2 FQNEAQ (reference sequence). The CDR3 spans 14 residues. CDR3 protein: CASSFSIANYGYTF. CDR3 coding DNA: TGTGCCAGCAGCTTCTCGATAGCTAACTATGGCTACACCTTC.

V usage is TRBV2 and J usage is TRBJ2-7, with D perhaps matching TRBD2 (5 bases). The CDR3 spans 12 residues. The V and J ends lost 2 bases and 6 bases respectively, with 8 bases between them. Germline V gene lookup returns CDR1 SNHLY and CDR2 FYNNEI. In nucleotides, the CDR3 is TGTGCCAGCAGTGAACGGGATCTCGAGCAGTACTTC. Translating gives CASSERDLEQYF.

The chain couples TRBV19 to TRBJ1-6; 7 nucleotides align to TRBD1. This CDR3 comprises 14 residues. V was pared by 7 bases and J by 6 bases, with 6 bases of the junction left unmatched. CDR1 is LNHDA, CDR2 SQIVND, per germline (reference sequence). DNA for the CDR3: TGTGCCAGTAATCCGGGACAGCCTAATTCACCCCTCCACTTT. Translated, it gives CASNPGQPNSPLHF. The entire variable domain, with the rest obtained from reference TRBV19 and TRBJ1-6, is as follows: DGGITQSPKYLFRKEGQNVTLSCEQNLNHDAMYWYRQDPGQGLRLIYYSQIVNDFQKGDIAEGYSVSREKKESFPLTVTSAQKNPTAFYLCASNPGQPNSPLHFGNGTRLTVT.

This clone was seen only once. The V and J genes are TRBV4-1 and TRBJ1-2; D gene unclear. The CDR3 totals 13 residues. The V and J ends lost 0 bases and 4 bases respectively, with 6 bases between them. Germline CDR1 reads MGHRA; CDR2 reads YSYEKL. The chain's CDR3 is CASSQDPGYGYTF. The CDR3 DNA reads TGCGCCAGCAGCCAAGATCCGGGCTATGGCTACACCTTC.

The rearrangement joins TRBV6-5 to TRBJ1-2; no firm D call. The V gene's germline CDR1 is MNHEY and CDR2 SVGAGI. The CDR3 runs to 15 residues. The V and J ends lost 6 bases and 3 bases respectively, with 17 bases between them. The CDR3: CASRYDGTSYYGYTF. In nucleotides, the CDR3 is TGTGCCAGCAGATACGATGGTACCTCGTACTATGGCTACACCTTC.

V gene TRBV5-6 combines with J gene TRBJ1-1, with D perhaps matching TRBD1 (5 bases). Trimming took 4 bases from V and 1 from J, leaving 11 bases between them. The CDR3 sequence is 14 residues long. Germline assignment: CDR1 SGHDT and CDR2 YYEEEE. The CDR3, as DNA: TGTGCCAGCAGCACGGACACCTCGAACACTGAAGCTTTCTTT. Amino acid sequence: CASSTDTSNTEAFF.

The rearrangement uses TRBV5-1 and TRBJ1-4; 8 nucleotides line up with TRBD1. The length of the CDR3 is 14 residues. After removal of 3 bases from V and 8 bases from J, the junction contained 6 bases not matched to a gene. Germline V gene data show CDR1 as SGHRS and CDR2 as YFSETQ. The CDR3 DNA follows: TGCGCCAGCAGCTCCGGACAGGGCGGGGAAAAACTGTTTTTT. Translated: CASSSGQGGEKLFF.

V usage is TRBV6-1 and J usage is TRBJ1-1; D is unclear. Germline values: CDR1 MNHNS, CDR2 SASEGT. The CDR3 runs 18 residues. V lost 0 bases, J lost 0 bases, and 17 bases lay in between. CDR3 residues: CASSEARIRASLNTEAFF. The CDR3 DNA reads as TGTGCCAGCAGTGAAGCGCGGATAAGGGCCTCCTTGAACACTGAAGCTTTCTTT.

This clone was counted a few times. The chain joins TRBV5-1 to TRBJ2-7; 8 bases fit TRBD1. CDR1 is SGHRS and CDR2 is YFSETQ in the germline V gene. This CDR3 region has 16 residues. J gave up 0 bases and V 3 bases, and 8 bases lay outside the gene matches. CDR3 protein: CASSSQGASSSYEQYF. The CDR3 DNA is TGCGCCAGCAGCTCCCAGGGGGCTTCCAGCTCCTACGAGCAGTACTTC.

The rearrangement uses TRBV4-1 and TRBJ2-3; D not resolved. The CDR3 length is 12 residues. The V end lost 6 bases, the J end lost 2 bases, and 6 bases lay between the germline ends. Germline loops: CDR1 MGHRA, CDR2 YSYEKL. CDR3 DNA: TGCGCCAGCAGGGGGAACACAGATACGCAGTATTTT. Protein: CASRGNTDTQYF.

This chain uses TRBV6-1 with TRBJ2-7; TRBD1 matches at 8 bases. Germline V CDR1 and CDR2: MNHNS, SASEGT. The ends lost 7 bases at V and 4 bases at J; junction bases unmatched: 6. The CDR3 totals 13 residues. CDR3 sequence: CASTGTGPYEQYF. CDR3 in DNA: TGTGCCAGCACAGGGACAGGACCGTACGAGCAGTACTTC.

This chain uses TRBV7-3 with TRBJ2-3; 7 bases agree with TRBD2. CDR3 length equals 17 residues. Germline V gene lookup returns CDR1 SGHTA and CDR2 FQGTGA. The junction had 9 bases not matched to a gene; V was cut back by 1 base and J by 2 bases. The CDR3 sequence is CASSLIVGGGPTDTQYF. CDR3 bases: TGTGCCAGCAGCTTAATCGTCGGCGGGGGACCCACAGATACGCAGTATTTT. Based on the CDR3 plus reference TRBV7-3 and TRBJ2-3, the full variable domain is GAGVSQTPSNKVTEKGKYVELRCDPISGHTALYWYRQSLGQGPEFLIYFQGTGAADDSGLPNDRFFAVRPEGSVSTLKIQRTERGDSAVYLCASSLIVGGGPTDTQYFGPGTRLTVL.

The chain has TRBV19 and TRBJ1-1; D remains ambiguous. Trimming removed 8 bases from V and 6 bases from J, with 19 bases in between. CDR1 and CDR2 (germline): LNHDA, SQIVND (reference sequence). CDR3 size: 14 residues. The CDR3 is CASGKNPGNAEAFF. In DNA, the CDR3 is TGTGCCAGTGGCAAGAACCCGGGCAACGCTGAAGCTTTCTTT.